The table lists the clone carrying this T cell receptor beta chain with many counts. Its specificity is not known. CDR3 length: 15 amino acids. The junction had 8 bases not matched to a gene; V was cut back by 1 base and J by 5 bases. Germline CDR1 reads SGDLS; CDR2 reads YYNGEE. In making diagnoses, clinical symptoms, serum thyroxine and TRAb, thyroid ultrasound and orbital computed tomography were all used. This specimen belongs to a study of T cells in Graves' hyperthyroidism and ophthalmopathy. Study conclusions and caveats: Among clonotypes expanded in thyroid above 0.001, most were also found in blood.

What was amplified from RNA transcripts were TCR beta CDR3 regions. HTBI primers were the set used in a first-round RT-PCR of the TCR CDR3. TCRdb analysed the multiplex PCR reads with MiXCR anew, one entry per CDR3 protein. The sample consists of about 640,000 distinct CDR3 sequences, roughly 14% of them appearing once. This rearrangement joins TRBV9 to TRBJ2-5; 7 bases fit TRBD2. This clonotype originated in a woman aged 45 to 65 with Graves' ophthalmopathy. Sequencing input: blood. The CDR3 DNA reads TGTGCCAGCAGCGTACTCGGCGGGAGCGAGGAGACCCAGTACTTC. It codes for CASSVLGGSEETQYF.